This TCR beta chain was retrieved from a study of technical replicates of blood from a handful of donors. Germline values: CDR1 SNHLY, CDR2 FYNNEI. V was clipped by 4 bases and J by 2 bases, with 15 bases between them. The CDR3 consists of 15 residues. Sequenced by immunoSEQ multiplex PCR; TCRdb stores in-frame clones only, minus some. The sample includes 55,000 to 75,000 clones, roughly 86% seen only once; the top ten take roughly 5%. The sequencing sample was made of PBMCs. The origin of this receptor is a human donor in good health. Some clones in this sample may be carry-over from other donors' samples. The chain carries TRBV2 and TRBJ2-7; D is possibly TRBD1 (5 bases). This chain's CDR3 is CASSVSGKGAYEQYF. For the CDR3, the DNA is TGTGCCAGCAGTGTATCAGGGAAAGGAGCCTACGAGCAGTACTTC. The whole variable domain, filled in from reference TRBV2 and TRBJ2-7, reads EPEVTQTPSHQVTQMGQEVILRCVPISNHLYFYWYRQILGQKVEFLVSFYNNEISEKSEIFDDQFSVERPDGSNFTLKIRSTKLEDSAMYFCASSVSGKGAYEQYFGPGTRLTVT.